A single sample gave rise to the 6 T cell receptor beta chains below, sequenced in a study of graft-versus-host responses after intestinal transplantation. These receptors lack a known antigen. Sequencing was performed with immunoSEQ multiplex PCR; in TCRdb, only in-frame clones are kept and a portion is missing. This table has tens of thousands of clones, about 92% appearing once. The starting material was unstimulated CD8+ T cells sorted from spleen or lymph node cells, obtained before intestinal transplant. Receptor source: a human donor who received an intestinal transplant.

CDR3 amino acids: CASSPTGGPGEQYF. The CDR3 DNA follows: TGTGCCAGCAGCCCGACAGGGGGTCCCGGCGAGCAGTACTTC. V usage is TRBV14 and J usage is TRBJ2-7; TRBD1 matches at 9 bases. This CDR3 contains 14 residues. Germline assignment: CDR1 SGHDN and CDR2 FVKESK. After removal of 4 bases from V and 6 bases from J, the junction contained 7 bases not matched to a gene.

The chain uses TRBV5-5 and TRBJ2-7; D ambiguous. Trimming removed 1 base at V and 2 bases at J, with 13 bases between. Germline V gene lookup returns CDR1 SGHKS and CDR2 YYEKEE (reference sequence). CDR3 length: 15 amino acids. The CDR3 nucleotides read TGTGCCAGCAGCTTGAAGGAGTACTCAACCTACGAGCAGTACTTC. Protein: CASSLKEYSTYEQYF.

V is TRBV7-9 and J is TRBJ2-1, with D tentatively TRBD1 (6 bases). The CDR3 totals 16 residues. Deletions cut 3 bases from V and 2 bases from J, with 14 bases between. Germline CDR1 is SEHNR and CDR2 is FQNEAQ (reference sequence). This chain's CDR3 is CASSFPRTAPYNEQFF. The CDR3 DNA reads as TGTGCCAGCAGCTTCCCCAGGACAGCGCCCTACAATGAGCAGTTCTTC. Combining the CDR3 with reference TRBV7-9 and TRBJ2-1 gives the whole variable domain DTGVSQNPRHKITKRGQNVTFRCDPISEHNRLYWYRQTLGQGPEFLTYFQNEAQLEKSRLLSDRFSAERPKGSFSTLEIQRTEQGDSAMYLCASSFPRTAPYNEQFFGPGTRLTVL.

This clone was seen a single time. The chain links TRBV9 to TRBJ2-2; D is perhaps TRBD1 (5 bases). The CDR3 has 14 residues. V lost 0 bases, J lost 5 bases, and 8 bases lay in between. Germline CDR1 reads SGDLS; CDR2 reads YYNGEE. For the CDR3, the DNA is TGTGCCAGCAGCGTAGCCCCAGGGACCGGGGAGCTGTTTTTT. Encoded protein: CASSVAPGTGELFF.

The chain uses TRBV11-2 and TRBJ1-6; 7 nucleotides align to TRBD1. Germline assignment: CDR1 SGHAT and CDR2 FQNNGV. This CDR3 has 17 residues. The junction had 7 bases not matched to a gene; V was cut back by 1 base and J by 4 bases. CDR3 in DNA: TGTGCCAGCAGCTTAGGCGAGGGGGCAACATATAATTCACCCCTCCACTTT. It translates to CASSLGEGATYNSPLHF.

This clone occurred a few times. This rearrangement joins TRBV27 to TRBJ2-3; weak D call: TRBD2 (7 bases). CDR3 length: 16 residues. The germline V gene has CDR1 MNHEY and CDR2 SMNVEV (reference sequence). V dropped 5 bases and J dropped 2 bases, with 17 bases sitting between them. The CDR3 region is CASSMYGGQHTDTQYF. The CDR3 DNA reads TGTGCCAGCAGTATGTACGGGGGGCAACACACAGATACGCAGTATTTT.